This paragraph reports one T cell receptor beta chain. What it recognizes is unknown. The data were obtained in a study of OX40 agonist ivuxolimab in advanced cancers. Study information: Having had anti-PD-1, anti-PD-L1 or anti-CTLA-4 therapy before was allowed, and around 44% had some.

With 0 bases removed from V and 4 bases from J, the gap between germline ends came to 10 bases. From germline, CDR1 is SGHRS and CDR2 YFSETQ. The CDR3 contains 14 residues. Study results and caveats: People who partly responded at 0.1-3.0 mg/kg had some of the least clonal expansion seen.

Patients who had autoimmune disease history or got systemic immunosuppression were left out. Peripheral blood came from all dose cohorts at three timepoints. Sequencing used immunoSEQ multiplex PCR; TCRdb keeps in-frame clones, though not all of them. This table holds approximately 58,000 clones, under 95% found once. The chain combines TRBV5-1 with TRBJ1-2; D not certain. The receptor was derived from an adult with an advanced solid tumor such as melanoma, head and neck, liver or kidney cancer. Sequencing used CD4+ or CD8+ T cells sorted from blood, obtained in a trial of the OX40 agonist ivuxolimab. CDR3: CASSLESRVYGYTF. CDR3 in DNA: TGCGCCAGCAGCTTGGAGTCGCGGGTCTATGGCTACACCTTC. Full variable domain (outside the CDR3, taken from reference TRBV5-1 and TRBJ1-2): KAGVTQTPRYLIKTRGQQVTLSCSPISGHRSVSWYQQTPGQGLQFLFEYFSETQRNKGNFPGRFSGRQFSNSRSEMNVSTLELGDSALYLCASSLESRVYGYTFGSGTRLTVV.